These 10 T cell receptor beta chains originate from one sample sequenced in a study of identical twins. TCRdb re-called the 5' RACE reads through MiXCR, storing one row per CDR3 protein. Among more than 600,000 distinct CDR3 sequences listed, roughly 18% were seen once. These data are also associated with another study on T cells expressing NK-cell markers.

Sequencing was done on a sample of PBMCs. The receptors originated from a young woman in good health.

The chain joins TRBV6-5 to TRBJ2-7, with no clear D. The germline V gene has CDR1 MNHEY and CDR2 SVGAGI. The CDR3 spans 12 residues. V was shortened by 5 bases and J by 3 bases, with 8 bases between the two germline ends. The CDR3 reads CASSPSHYEQYF. CDR3 bases: TGTGCCAGCAGTCCCTCTCACTACGAGCAGTACTTC.

This clonotype was seen more than once but under ten times. The chain carries TRBV7-6 and TRBJ2-2; D gene unclear. Germline lookup yields CDR1 SGHVS and CDR2 FNYEAQ. V lost 2 bases and J lost 4, with 5 bases in between. The CDR3 length is 13 residues. The CDR3 sequence is CASSLPVTGELFF. CDR3 bases: TGTGCCAGCAGCTTACCGGTCACCGGGGAGCTGTTTTTT.

This clonotype was counted only a few times. The J gene is TRBJ1-4, the V gene TRBV6-5, with D perhaps matching TRBD1 (5 bases). V lost 8 bases and J lost 6, with 22 bases in between. Germline CDR1 reads MNHEY; CDR2 reads SVGAGI. This CDR3 is built from 16 residues. The DNA of the CDR3 is TGTGCCAGCGGAGTTAGACGAGGGGCGACCTATGAAAAACTGTTTTTT. Translating gives CASGVRRGATYEKLFF.

The V gene is TRBV5-1, the J gene TRBJ2-1; 7 positions match TRBD2. With 1 base clipped from V and 5 bases from J, the junction kept 9 bases outside the gene matches. Germline V lookup: CDR1 SGHRS, CDR2 YFSETQ. The CDR3 is made up of 16 amino acids. The CDR3 protein is CASSLYRREPDNEQFF. The CDR3 DNA reads as TGCGCCAGCAGCTTGTATCGGCGGGAGCCCGACAATGAGCAGTTCTTC.

This clonotype was counted between two and nine times. The gene calls are TRBV20-1 and TRBJ1-6; no clear D. Germline-derived CDR1 and CDR2 are DFQATT and SNEGSKA (reference sequence). The CDR3 spans 15 residues. V was trimmed by 0 bases and J by 7 bases, leaving 13 bases between them. In DNA, the CDR3 is TGCAGTGCTAGAGATTACGGGTACTTCAATTCACCCCTCCACTTT. Protein product: CSARDYGYFNSPLHF.

This clonotype occurred a few times. The CDR3 DNA sequence: TGTGCCAGCAGCTCTCCAGGGACTAACCCCTACAATGAGCAGTTCTTC. It translates to CASSSPGTNPYNEQFF. The rearrangement links TRBV7-9 to TRBJ2-1, with 7 bases matching TRBD2. Per germline, CDR1 SEHNR and CDR2 FQNEAQ (reference sequence). The junction had 8 bases not matched to a gene; V was cut back by 4 bases and J by 2 bases. The CDR3 totals 16 residues.

V usage is TRBV15 and J usage is TRBJ2-2, with 8 bases aligning to TRBD2. The germline V gene encodes CDR1 LNHNV and CDR2 YYDKDF (reference sequence). Losses at the gene ends were 1 base for V and 7 bases for J; bases not matched to a gene: 5. The length of the CDR3 is 15 residues. CDR3 protein: CATSRVMAGGGELFF. DNA for the CDR3: TGTGCCACCAGCAGAGTAATGGCGGGGGGCGGGGAGCTGTTTTTT.

CDR3 DNA: TGCAGCGTTATCCGGGACGGGAGCGCGAACACCGGGGAGCTGTTTTTT. The encoded protein is CSVIRDGSANTGELFF. The genes are TRBV29-1 and TRBJ2-2; possibly TRBD2 for D (6 bases). CDR1 is SQVTM and CDR2 is ANQGSEA in the germline V gene. The CDR3 has 16 residues. Trimming took off 5 bases at V and 0 bases at J, with 16 bases between the two ends.

The rearrangement uses TRBV20-1 and TRBJ1-2; 8 bases map to TRBD1. V was pared by 3 bases and J by 2 bases, with 5 bases of the junction left unmatched. This CDR3 region has 14 residues. Per the germline V gene, CDR1 is DFQATT and CDR2 is SNEGSKA (reference sequence). This CDR3 is CSASADRANYGYTF. CDR3 nucleotides: TGCAGTGCTAGTGCGGACAGGGCGAACTATGGCTACACCTTC.

The chain combines TRBV6-2 or TRBV6-3 with TRBJ1-6, with D tentatively TRBD1 (6 bases). Germline lookup yields CDR1 MNHEY and CDR2 SVGEGT. Trimming removed 11 bases at V and 5 bases at J, with 13 bases between. The CDR3 is 13 amino acids. CDR3 sequence (DNA): TGTGCCGGCGGGACACTCAATAATTCACCCCTCCACTTT. This codes for CAGGTLNNSPLHF.